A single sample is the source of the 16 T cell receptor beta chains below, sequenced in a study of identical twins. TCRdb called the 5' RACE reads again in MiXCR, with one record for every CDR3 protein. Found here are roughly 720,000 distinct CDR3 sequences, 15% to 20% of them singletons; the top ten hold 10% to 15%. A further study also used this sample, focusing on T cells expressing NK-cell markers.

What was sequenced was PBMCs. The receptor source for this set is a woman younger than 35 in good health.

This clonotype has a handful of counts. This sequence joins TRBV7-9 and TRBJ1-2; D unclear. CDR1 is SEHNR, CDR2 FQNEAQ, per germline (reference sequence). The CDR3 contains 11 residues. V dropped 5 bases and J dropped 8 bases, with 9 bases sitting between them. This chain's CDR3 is CASSPSVGYTF. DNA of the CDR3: TGTGCCAGCAGCCCCTCCGTCGGCTACACCTTC.

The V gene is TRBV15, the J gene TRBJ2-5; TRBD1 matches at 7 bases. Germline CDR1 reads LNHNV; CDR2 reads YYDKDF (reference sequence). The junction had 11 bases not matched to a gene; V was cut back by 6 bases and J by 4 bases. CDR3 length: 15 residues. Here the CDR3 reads CATRTGNGISETQYF. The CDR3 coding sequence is TGTGCCACCAGGACAGGGAATGGGATTTCAGAGACCCAGTACTTC. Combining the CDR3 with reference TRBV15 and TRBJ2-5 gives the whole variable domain DAMVIQNPRYQVTQFGKPVTLSCSQTLNHNVMYWYQQKSSQAPKLLFHYYDKDFNNEADTPDNFQSRRPNTSFCFLDIRSPGLGDTAMYLCATRTGNGISETQYFGPGTRLLVL.

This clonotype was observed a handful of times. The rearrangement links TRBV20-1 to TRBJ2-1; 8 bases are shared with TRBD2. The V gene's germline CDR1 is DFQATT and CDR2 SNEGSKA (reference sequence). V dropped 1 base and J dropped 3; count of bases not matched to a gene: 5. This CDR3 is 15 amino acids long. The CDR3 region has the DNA TGCAGTGCTAGAGCGAGCGGGGGACGCTACAATGAGCAGTTCTTC. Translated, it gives CSARASGGRYNEQFF.

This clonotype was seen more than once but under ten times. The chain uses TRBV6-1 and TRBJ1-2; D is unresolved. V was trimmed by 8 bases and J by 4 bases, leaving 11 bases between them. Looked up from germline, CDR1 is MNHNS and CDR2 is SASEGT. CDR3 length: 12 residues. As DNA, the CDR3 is TGTGCCAGCGGAACAGATATCTATGGCTACACCTTC. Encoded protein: CASGTDIYGYTF.

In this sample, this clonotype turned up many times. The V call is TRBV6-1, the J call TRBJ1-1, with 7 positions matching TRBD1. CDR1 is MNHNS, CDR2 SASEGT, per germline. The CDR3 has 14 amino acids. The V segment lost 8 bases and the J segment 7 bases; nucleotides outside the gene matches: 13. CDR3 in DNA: TGTGCCAGCGGCTTGTCAGGGGCAGGGGGTGAAGCTTTCTTT. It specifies CASGLSGAGGEAFF.

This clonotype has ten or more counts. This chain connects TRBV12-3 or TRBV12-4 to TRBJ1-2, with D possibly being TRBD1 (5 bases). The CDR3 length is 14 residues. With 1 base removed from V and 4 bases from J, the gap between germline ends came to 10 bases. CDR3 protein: CASSLDGGIYGYTF. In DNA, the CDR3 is TGTGCCAGCAGTTTAGATGGGGGAATCTATGGCTACACCTTC.

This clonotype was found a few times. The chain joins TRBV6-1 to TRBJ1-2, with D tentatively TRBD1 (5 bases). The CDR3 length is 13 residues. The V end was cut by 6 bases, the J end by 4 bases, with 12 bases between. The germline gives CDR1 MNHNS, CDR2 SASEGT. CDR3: CASSKPGTYGYTF. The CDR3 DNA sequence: TGTGCCAGCAGCAAGCCAGGGACCTATGGCTACACCTTC.

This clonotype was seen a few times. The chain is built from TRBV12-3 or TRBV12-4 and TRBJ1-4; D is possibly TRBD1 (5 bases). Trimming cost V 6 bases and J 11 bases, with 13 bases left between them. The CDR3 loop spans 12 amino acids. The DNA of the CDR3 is TGTGCCAGCAGGGGGGTATCAGGGAAACTGTTTTTT. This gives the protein CASRGVSGKLFF.

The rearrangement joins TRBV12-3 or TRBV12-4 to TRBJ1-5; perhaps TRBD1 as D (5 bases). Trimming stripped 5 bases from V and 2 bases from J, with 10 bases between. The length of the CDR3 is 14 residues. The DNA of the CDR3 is TGTGCCAGCAGTACCCAAGGGGGCAATCAGCCCCAGCATTTT. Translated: CASSTQGGNQPQHF.

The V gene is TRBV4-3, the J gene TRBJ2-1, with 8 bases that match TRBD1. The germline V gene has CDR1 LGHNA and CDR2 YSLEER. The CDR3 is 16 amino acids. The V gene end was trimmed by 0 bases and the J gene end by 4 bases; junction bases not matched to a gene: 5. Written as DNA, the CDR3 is TGCGCCAGCAGCCAAGAATGGACAGGGAGTTACAATGAGCAGTTCTTC. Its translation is CASSQEWTGSYNEQFF.

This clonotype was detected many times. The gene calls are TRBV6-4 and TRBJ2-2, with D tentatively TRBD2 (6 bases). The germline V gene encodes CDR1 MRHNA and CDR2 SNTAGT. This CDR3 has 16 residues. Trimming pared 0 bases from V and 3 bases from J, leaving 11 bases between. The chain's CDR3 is CASSDSAGRDTGELFF. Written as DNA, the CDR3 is TGTGCCAGCAGTGACTCGGCGGGACGGGACACCGGGGAGCTGTTTTTT.

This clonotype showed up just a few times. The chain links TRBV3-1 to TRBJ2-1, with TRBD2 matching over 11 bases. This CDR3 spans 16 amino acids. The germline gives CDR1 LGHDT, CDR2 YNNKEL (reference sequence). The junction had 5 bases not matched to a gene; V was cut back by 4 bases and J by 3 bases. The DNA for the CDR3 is TGTGCCAGCAGCCCGGCCGGGACTAGCGGCTACAATGAGCAGTTCTTC. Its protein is CASSPAGTSGYNEQFF.

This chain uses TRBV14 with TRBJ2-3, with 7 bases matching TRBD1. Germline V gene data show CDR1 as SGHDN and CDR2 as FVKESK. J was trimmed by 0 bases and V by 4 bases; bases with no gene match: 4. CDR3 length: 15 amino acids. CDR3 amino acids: CASSPGTVSTDTQYF. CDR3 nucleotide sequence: TGTGCCAGCAGCCCTGGGACAGTGAGCACAGATACGCAGTATTTT.

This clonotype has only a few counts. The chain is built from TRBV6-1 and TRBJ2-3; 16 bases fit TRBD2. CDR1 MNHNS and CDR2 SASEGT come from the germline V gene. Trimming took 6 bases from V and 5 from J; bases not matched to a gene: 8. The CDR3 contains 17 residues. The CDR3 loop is CASRGLAGGPGEDTQYF. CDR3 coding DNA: TGTGCCAGCAGGGGACTAGCGGGAGGGCCAGGAGAAGATACGCAGTATTTT.

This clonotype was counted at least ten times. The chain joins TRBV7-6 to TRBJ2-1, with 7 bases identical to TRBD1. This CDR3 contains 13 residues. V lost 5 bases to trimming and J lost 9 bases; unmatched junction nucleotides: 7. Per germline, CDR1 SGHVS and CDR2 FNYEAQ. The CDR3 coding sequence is TGTGCCAGCAGCCCACGACAGGGTAGTGAGCAGTTCTTC. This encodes CASSPRQGSEQFF.

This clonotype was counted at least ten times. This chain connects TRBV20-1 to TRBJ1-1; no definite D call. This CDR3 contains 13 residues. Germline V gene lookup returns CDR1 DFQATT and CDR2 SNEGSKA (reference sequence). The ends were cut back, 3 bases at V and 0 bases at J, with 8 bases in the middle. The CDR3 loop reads CSARGTMNTEAFF. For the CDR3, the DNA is TGCAGTGCTAGGGGCACCATGAACACTGAAGCTTTCTTT.